One T cell receptor beta chain is described in this entry. Its antigen is as yet unknown. This specimen comes from a study of cytomegalovirus exposure and HLA in healthy donors. Study-level points and caveats: Accurate predictions that matched the HLA-A and HLA-B alleles of most subjects were reportedly made from TCR beta sequences. A later analysis appeared to link common viral pathogens to several of the most significant clusters.

Germline V gives CDR1 SGDLS, CDR2 YYNGEE. The ends were cut back, 3 bases at V and 4 bases at J, with 13 bases in the middle. CDR3 length: 14 amino acids. In the PCR, 60 Vbeta and 13 Jbeta primers were used. Clones were sequenced by immunoSEQ multiplex PCR, and TCRdb holds only the in-frame ones, with some missing. The sample has approximately 150,000 clones, 70% to 85% seen once; the top ten hold 4.5% to 5.5%. The chain combines TRBV9 with TRBJ2-5; D is possibly TRBD1 (5 bases). The sequencing input was PBMCs. This TCR came from a man between 18 and 29 years old in good health and CMV-seronegative. DNA for the CDR3: TGTGCCAGCAGCGCCCGGACCCAGGGAGAGACCCAGTACTTC. This encodes CASSARTQGETQYF.